This TCR beta chain is drawn from a study of PD-1 blockade in mismatch repair-deficient tumors. This clone turned up a few times. Its antigen is not known. Trimming shortened V by 2 bases and J by 5 bases, and 9 bases separated the two germline ends. Per the germline V gene, CDR1 is MDHEN and CDR2 is SYDVKM. CDR3 length equals 13 residues. Regarding time point: roughly 11-day in vitro stimulation with candidate neoantigen peptide 4. Cells were stimulated roughly eleven days with each of about 7 ELISpot-reactive neoantigens. Only in-frame clones appear in the TCRdb table, and some are missing; sequencing was by immunoSEQ multiplex PCR. The sample carries approximately 13,000 clones, around 80% recorded once.

The clonotype comes from an adult with mismatch repair-deficient cancer. Here the sequenced sample was cells cultured in vitro, taken from a patient treated with pembrolizumab. The V and J genes are TRBV28 and TRBJ1-1, with D maybe TRBD1 (6 bases). The CDR3 DNA reads TGTGCCAGCAGTTTAACAGGGAGGACTGAAGCTTTCTTT. It encodes CASSLTGRTEAFF. The variable domain in full, with the rest retrieved from reference TRBV28 and TRBJ1-1, is DVKVTQSSRYLVKRTGEKVFLECVQDMDHENMFWYRQDPGLGLRLIYFSYDVKMKEKGDIPEGYSVSREKKERFSLILESASTNQTSMYLCASSLTGRTEAFFGQGTRLTVV.